This T cell receptor beta chain was retrieved from a study of identical twins (dated by TCRdb to the mid-2010s). Regarding the research as a whole: To test whether fetal clonotypes persist, the study used deep sequencing on TCR alpha and beta repertoires from monozygotic twins, unrelated adults of various ages, and cord blood. To rule out contamination, replicate twin experiments were performed at different times with different library preparation protocols.

Trimming at the junction amounts to 7 bases on V and 3 bases on J, and the germline ends lie 14 bases apart. The germline V gene (reference sequence) gives CDR1 as LNHDA and CDR2 as SQIVND. The CDR3 goes from the cysteine to the phenylalanine over 14 residues. Only CDR3 DNA remains: 42 bases, in frame from the first base. For this clonotype: The clone's antigen remains unknown. Per-base quality was not reported, and no clone a single base away is much larger than it.

Every donor was a healthy Caucasian. Three pairs of female monozygotic twins, all aged 18 to 29 years, made up the twin cohort. Positive isolation kits from Invitrogen were used to isolate CD4+ and CD8+ T cell populations. Receptor libraries were prepared by 5' RACE. The instrument given in TCRdb is Illumina HiSeq 2000. A universal primer binding site was introduced by template switching, and a unique molecular identifier was present in the final cDNA, enabling accurate counting of TCR cDNA molecules. First-strand cDNA for TCR alpha and beta chains was synthesized from specific primers in the conserved constant-segment region. Each cDNA library was double barcoded, with a SMART-Mk sample barcode plus Illumina barcodes, to control for contamination. TruSeq adapter sequences along with Illumina sample barcodes were introduced in two successive PCR steps. TCR alpha and beta cDNA libraries were sequenced on the Illumina HiSeq platform with custom primers. The paper's data handling went like this. Unique molecular identifiers were extracted from raw reads with MiGEC, and CDR3 positions were determined with MiXCR. For each individual, recombination models were inferred using an EM algorithm with the repgenHMM and IGoR tools. Shared clonotypes were analyzed with the tcR package in R, and sharing was normalized by the product of cloneset sizes. To study raw recombination free of thymic and clonal selection effects, out-of-frame nonproductive sequences were analyzed. TCRdb passed the public sequencing reads through fastp at Q25 and MiXCR, retaining productive beta sequences. Rows are combined by CDR3 protein, so each entry shows the most common genes and DNA. The V and J calls here are based on TCRdb, not the publication. This sample is represented by about 490,000 distinct CDR3 sequences; roughly 15% of them were singletons. Nearly 0.45% of the sample lies in the top ten.

Broader findings and caveats from the paper: In beta out-of-frame sequences, excess twin sharing was weaker, because having fewer shared sequences lowered the signal-to-noise ratio. Invariant T cells such as MAIT and iNKT could partly confound zero-insertion analyses, although diverse VJ usage argued against such confounding for most clonotypes. Fewer insertions were carried by abundant cord blood beta clonotypes, a similar but weaker trend appeared in young adult naive repertoires, and no such trend appeared in memory repertoires. Because the same donors could not be followed over many years, the conclusions depended on cross-sectional statistical analysis. In monozygotic twins, recombination models systematically underestimated out-of-frame TCR alpha sharing, but the models matched the sharing seen between unrelated individuals. Compared with coincidental sharing between unrelated individuals, an excess of low generation-probability sequences was observed among out-of-frame TCR alpha sequences shared between twins.

These same data were also listed under a study on yellow fever vaccine responses in identical twins. As that second study puts it: According to the authors, the vaccine-induced T cell response in identical twins seemed to be partly convergent and partly specific to each individual. The study precisely tracked vaccine-responding T cell clones in identical twins.

The chain links TRBV19 with TRBJ2-3; TRBD1 is a weak D gene call, 5 bases matching. The sample was CD4+ T cells sorted from blood. The TCR comes from a woman under 30 in good health. In nucleotides, the sequence is TGTGCCAGTACCGAGGCAGGGCCTACAGATACGCAGTATTTT. It encodes CASTEAGPTDTQYF.